The clone carrying this TCR beta chain has ten or more counts. Its antigen remains unidentified. These data originate in a study of T cells after yellow fever vaccination. TCRdb independently ran MiXCR on the 5' RACE reads; one entry per CDR3 protein. The sample has 300,000 to 350,000 distinct CDR3 sequences; approximately 4.3% are singletons. General observations from the study: After the booster, roughly 96% of CD4 and approximately 87% of CD8 primary-response clones were re-detected.

This TCR was sampled from a man between 18 and 29 years old who received the YFV17D yellow fever vaccine. The sequences come from PBMCs, collected 15 days after the yellow fever booster vaccination.

The CDR3 DNA sequence: TGTGCCAGCAGCTCCGGACAGGGGTACCAGCCCCAGCATTTT. This translates into CASSSGQGYQPQHF. V is TRBV7-2 and J is TRBJ1-5; 9 bases align to TRBD1. Germline V lookup: CDR1 SGHTA, CDR2 FQGNSA. This CDR3 is built from 14 residues. J gave up 7 bases and V 4 bases, and 5 bases lay outside the gene matches.